This is a list of T cell receptor beta chains from one sample in a study of CD8+ T cells in alopecia areata. Generated by immunoSEQ multiplex PCR, the TCRdb table keeps only in-frame clones and is missing some. In the table there are more than 140,000 clones, about 86% of which are singletons. Sequencing used CD8+ T cells sorted from blood, obtained at week 4, from a patient treated with tofacitinib. These receptors were taken from a human donor with alopecia areata. CDR3s include the opening cysteine and the closing phenylalanine or tryptophan. D genes are given only for firm matches. Clone size is given for some rows only: seen once, a few or many times, or a class if the clone is expanded.

abundance	v_gene	d_gene	j_gene	CDR3aa	CDR3nt
NA	TRBV11-2	NA	TRBJ1-1	CASSLYTEAFF	TGTGCCAGCAGCCTTTACACTGAAGCTTTCTTT
NA	TRBV29-1	TRBD1	TRBJ2-3	CSVDPRTGQSVPPDTQYF	TGCAGCGTTGATCCTCGGACAGGGCAGTCCGTCCCGCCAGATACGCAGTATTTT
NA	TRBV2	NA	TRBJ2-1	CASSPSGTPEQFF	TGTGCCAGCAGCCCTTCCGGGACTCCGGAGCAGTTCTTC
once	TRBV2	NA	TRBJ2-3	CASRGDGGNTDTQYF	TGTGCCAGCAGGGGGGACGGGGGTAACACAGATACGCAGTATTTT
NA	TRBV6-5	NA	TRBJ1-4	CASSFRQATNEKLFF	TGTGCCAGCAGTTTCCGACAGGCAACTAATGAAAAACTGTTTTTT
NA	TRBV5-4	NA	TRBJ2-3	CASSTYRKTDTQYF	TGTGCCAGCAGCACGTATAGGAAAACAGATACGCAGTATTTT
NA	TRBV29-1	TRBD1	TRBJ1-1	CSVRLDTGEENTEAFF	TGCAGCGTCCGCCTGGACACAGGGGAGGAGAACACTGAAGCTTTCTTT
NA	TRBV4-2	TRBD2	TRBJ2-7	CASSQDVLAGDEQYF	TGTGCCAGCAGCCAAGATGTACTAGCGGGAGACGAGCAGTACTTC
NA	TRBV5-1	NA	TRBJ2-3	CASSLFGNPTDTQYF	TGCGCCAGCAGCTTGTTTGGGAACCCCACAGATACGCAGTATTTT
NA	TRBV7-2	NA	TRBJ2-1	CASSSGRDASWGEQFF	TGTGCCAGCAGCTCTGGCCGGGACGCCTCGTGGGGTGAGCAGTTCTTC
NA	TRBV2	NA	TRBJ2-5	CASSDRYKETQYF	TGTGCCAGCAGTGACCGTTACAAAGAGACCCAGTACTTC
NA	TRBV7-9	TRBD1	TRBJ2-5	CASSPRDRGRSKGETQYF	TGTGCCAGCAGCCCGCGGGACAGGGGGCGATCAAAAGGAGAGACCCAGTACTTC
once	TRBV27	NA	TRBJ2-3	CASSLVALNSRADTQYF	TGTGCCAGCAGTTTAGTTGCGCTGAATAGTCGCGCAGATACGCAGTATTTT
NA	TRBV5-6	NA	TRBJ1-5	CASSLSPSQPQHF	TGTGCCAGCAGCTTGAGTCCAAGTCAGCCCCAGCATTTT
once	TRBV7-9	NA	TRBJ2-7	CASSTHSRDDSYEQYF	TGTGCCAGCAGCACCCATAGCCGGGACGATTCCTACGAGCAGTACTTC
NA	TRBV6-5	TRBD1	TRBJ2-7	CASNTGTGASYEQYF	TGTGCCAGCAATACCGGGACAGGCGCATCCTACGAGCAGTACTTC
NA	TRBV29-1	NA	TRBJ2-7	CSVVGARSEQYF	TGCAGCGTTGTGGGGGCGCGGAGCGAGCAGTACTTC
once	TRBV6-1	TRBD2	TRBJ2-3	CASTSGDPTDTQYF	TGTGCCAGCACTAGCGGGGACCCAACAGATACGCAGTATTTT
once	TRBV27	TRBD2	TRBJ2-3	CASSLLGLYTDTQYF	TGTGCCAGCAGTTTATTGGGACTATACACAGATACGCAGTATTTT
few	TRBV2	TRBD2	TRBJ2-1	CATVSSGYNEQFF	TGTGCCACCGTTTCTAGCGGGTACAATGAGCAGTTCTTC
NA	TRBV27	NA	TRBJ1-1	CASPPLEWKTEAFF	TGTGCCAGCCCCCCTCTGGAGTGGAAGACTGAAGCTTTCTTT
few	TRBV29-1	TRBD2	TRBJ2-7	CSVAGGSYEQYF	TGCAGCGTTGCGGGGGGAAGCTACGAGCAGTACTTC
NA	TRBV20-1	NA	TRBJ2-1	CSASGDNEQFF	TGCAGTGCCTCGGGGGACAATGAGCAGTTCTTC
NA	TRBV13	NA	TRBJ2-1	CASSLGTSSYNEQFF	TGTGCCAGCAGCTTAGGGACCAGCTCCTACAATGAGCAGTTCTTC
NA	TRBV7-3	NA	TRBJ2-2	CASSPGGLEDTGELFF	TGTGCCAGCAGCCCAGGAGGGCTAGAGGACACCGGGGAGCTGTTTTTT
NA	TRBV7-9	NA	TRBJ2-7	CASSAMDYEQYF	TGTGCCAGCAGCGCAATGGATTACGAGCAGTACTTC
NA	TRBV5-4	TRBD1	TRBJ2-1	CASSPRGQANNEQFF	TGTGCCAGCAGCCCCAGGGGACAGGCAAACAATGAGCAGTTCTTC
NA	TRBV27	TRBD1	TRBJ2-7	CASTLTGGMNEQYF	TGTGCCAGCACCTTGACAGGGGGCATGAACGAGCAGTACTTC
NA	TRBV7-9	NA	TRBJ2-5	CASSLDGSPAETQYF	TGTGCCAGCAGCTTAGATGGAAGCCCGGCGGAGACCCAGTACTTC
NA	TRBV11-2	TRBD2	TRBJ2-3	CASSLRRGAYTDTQYF	TGTGCCAGCAGCCTCCGGCGGGGGGCCTACACAGATACGCAGTATTTT
few	TRBV29-1	NA	TRBJ2-3	CSVEPGDTQYF	TGCAGCGTTGAACCCGGTGATACGCAGTATTTT
NA	TRBV13	NA	TRBJ1-1	CASSFRALNTEAFF	TGTGCCAGCAGCTTCAGGGCCTTGAACACTGAAGCTTTCTTT
few	TRBV29-1	NA	TRBJ2-7	CSVNREPYEQYF	TGCAGCGTTAACAGGGAGCCCTACGAGCAGTACTTC
NA	TRBV27	TRBD2	TRBJ2-1	CASSPSGGDTSVQFF	TGTGCCAGCAGCCCTAGCGGGGGAGACACAAGTGTGCAGTTCTTC
NA	TRBV9	NA	TRBJ1-1	CASSVNPGVNTEAFF	TGTGCCAGCAGCGTAAACCCAGGGGTGAACACTGAAGCTTTCTTT
NA	TRBV27	NA	TRBJ1-2	CASSLGQQLNYGYTF	TGTGCCAGCAGTTTGGGGCAGCAGCTTAACTATGGCTACACCTTC
NA	TRBV11-2	NA	TRBJ1-2	CASSPPGEIYGYTF	TGTGCCAGCAGCCCACCGGGAGAAATCTATGGCTACACCTTC
NA	TRBV27	NA	TRBJ2-1	CASTDGNEQFF	TGTGCCAGCACGGACGGCAATGAGCAGTTCTTC
NA	TRBV29-1	NA	TRBJ2-1	CSVDDRGGRGEQFF	TGCAGCGTTGACGACAGAGGAGGTCGGGGTGAGCAGTTCTTC
NA	TRBV6-5	NA	TRBJ1-1	CASSYQSANTEAFF	TGTGCCAGCAGTTATCAGTCGGCGAACACTGAAGCTTTCTTT
NA	TRBV27	NA	TRBJ2-5	CASSRTGPQMETQYF	TGTGCCAGCAGTAGAACGGGACCCCAGATGGAGACCCAGTACTTC
NA	TRBV11-2	NA	TRBJ2-7	CASSLVLTGGEQYF	TGTGCCAGCAGCTTAGTATTAACAGGTGGCGAGCAGTACTTC
NA	TRBV30	NA	TRBJ1-1	CAWTVAPAEAFF	TGTGCCTGGACGGTGGCTCCGGCTGAAGCTTTCTTT
NA	TRBV9	NA	TRBJ2-1	CASSRDQHNEQFF	TGTGCCAGCAGCAGGGACCAACACAATGAGCAGTTCTTC
NA	TRBV19	TRBD1	TRBJ1-1	CAIGKTGAFEGNTEAFF	TGTGCCATAGGAAAGACAGGGGCCTTTGAGGGGAACACTGAAGCTTTCTTT
NA	TRBV9	TRBD1	TRBJ1-2	CASSDRVRGYTF	TGTGCCAGCAGTGACAGGGTTCGGGGCTACACCTTC
NA	TRBV7-9	NA	TRBJ2-5	CASSLDGHVQYF	TGTGCCAGCAGCTTGGACGGACACGTTCAGTACTTC
NA	TRBV19	NA	TRBJ2-7	CASSIDSDRYEQYF	TGTGCCAGTAGTATAGATTCGGACAGATACGAGCAGTACTTC
NA	TRBV28	NA	TRBJ2-3	CASSWPPKSTDTQYF	TGTGCCAGCAGTTGGCCACCAAAGAGCACAGATACGCAGTATTTT
NA	TRBV28	TRBD2	TRBJ2-7	CASSPRAGPVFEQYF	TGTGCCAGCAGTCCACGAGCGGGACCGGTATTTGAGCAGTACTTC
NA	TRBV4-1	NA	TRBJ2-4	CASSQEEGNAKNIQYF	TGCGCCAGCAGCCAAGAAGAAGGGAACGCCAAAAACATTCAGTACTTC
NA	TRBV29-1	NA	TRBJ2-2	CSSEGSGELFF	TGCAGCTCCGAGGGCTCCGGGGAGCTGTTTTTT
NA	TRBV7-9	NA	TRBJ2-1	CASRVSMEGYNEQFF	TGTGCCAGCCGCGTTAGTATGGAGGGCTACAATGAGCAGTTCTTC
NA	TRBV27	TRBD2	TRBJ2-3	CASSSAGYTDTQYF	TGTGCCAGCAGTTCAGCGGGGTACACAGATACGCAGTATTTT